This TCR beta chain was found in a study of T cell changes during pregnancy in multiple sclerosis. This table comes from immunoSEQ multiplex PCR, and its TCRdb copy is limited to in-frame clones, with some not included. The data show 100,000 or so clones, with approximately 92% seen just once and about 3.4% held by the top ten. This CDR3 has 15 residues. Germline V gene sequence: CDR1 LNHDA, CDR2 SQIVND (reference sequence). With V trimmed by 3 bases and J by 6 bases, 7 bases remained unmatched. V is TRBV19 and J is TRBJ2-2, with 7 nucleotides matching TRBD2. The sequence derives from a female donor with multiple sclerosis, enrolled in a pregnancy study. Sample: peripheral blood, taken in the second trimester of pregnancy. CDR3 in amino acids: CASSIGGRRAGELFF. The CDR3 nucleotides read TGTGCCAGTAGTATTGGCGGGAGAAGGGCCGGGGAGCTGTTTTTT.